This is a list of T cell receptor beta chains from one sample in a study of post-analysis software for immune sequencing data. TCRdb called the PCR reads again in MiXCR, with one record for every CDR3 protein. The sample has a few hundred thousand distinct CDR3 sequences; 40% to 55% are singletons. Material: blood. These receptor sequences come from a girl between 5 and 17 years old with multiple sclerosis. CDR3s include the opening cysteine and the closing phenylalanine or tryptophan. A D gene is named only where the DNA matches it firmly. Size values are once, few and many counts, or a class for expanded clones, and some rows have none.

many TRBJ2-5 TRBD2 TRBV15 TGTGCCACCAGCAGAGGACACGCTAGCGGTCAAGAGACCCAGTACTTC CATSRGHASGQETQYF
- TRBJ2-7 TRBD1 TRBV2 TGTGCCAGCAGTGGAGACAGGGTAGTGTCCTACGAGCAGTACTTC CASSGDRVVSYEQYF
- TRBJ2-5 - TRBV5-1 TGCGCCAGCAGCTTGGACGGGCAGTACCAAGAGACCCAGTACTTC CASSLDGQYQETQYF
- TRBJ2-7 TRBD2 TRBV20-1 TGCAGTGCTAGGACCAGCGGGACCACCTACGAGCAGTACTTC CSARTSGTTYEQYF
- TRBJ1-1 - TRBV25-1 TGTGCCAGCAGTGACTGGGACAAGAACACTGAAGCTTTCTTT CASSDWDKNTEAFF
- TRBJ2-2 - TRBV6-8 TGTGTCAGCAGTTTTGCGGCCTACCGGGAGCTGTTTTTT CVSSFAAYRELFF
- TRBJ2-7 TRBD1 TRBV7-8 TGTGCCATCAGCTCGGACCGGGACAGGGGCTACGAGCAGTACTTC CAISSDRDRGYEQYF
- TRBJ2-3 - TRBV29-1 TGCAGCGTTGTTGAGGGGACAGATACGCAGTATTTT CSVVEGTDTQYF
- TRBJ2-5 TRBD2 TRBV6-5 TGTGCCAGCAGTTACTCTAGCGGGAGAGGATCAGGGGAGCAGTACTTC CASSYSSGRGSGEQYF
few TRBJ1-2 - TRBV6-6 TGTGCCAGCAGTTACGGGGAAGTCGAGGATGGCTACACCTTC CASSYGEVEDGYTF